The clone carrying this T cell receptor (beta chain) was seen a handful of times. The antigen remains unidentified. TCRdb ran MiXCR on the RT-PCR reads and lists one entry per CDR3 protein. The sample lists over 3,000 distinct CDR3 sequences; about 88% were seen once. Per germline, CDR1 MGHRA and CDR2 YSYEKL. Trimming left V 1 base short and J 7 bases short, with 10 bases between. CDR3 length: 13 residues. The data were taken from a study of yellow fever vaccine responses in identical twins. Overall study findings and caveats: Twins reportedly mounted vaccine T cell responses that seemed partly convergent, partly personalized.

This TCR came from a woman between 18 and 30 years old who received the yellow fever vaccine. J is TRBJ1-2 and V is TRBV4-1; no clear D gene. Sequencing used T cells from blood (PBMCs), unsorted or a sorted subset (not recorded which), obtained before or after yellow fever vaccination (not recorded which). CDR3 nucleotide sequence: TGCGCCAGCAGCCAAGTAGGGTTTGGTGGCTACACCTTC. Translating it yields CASSQVGFGGYTF.